The clone carrying this T cell receptor (beta chain) was counted a few times. Its antigen is unidentified. TCRdb re-called the 5' RACE reads through MiXCR, storing one row per CDR3 protein. The sample carries under 300,000 distinct CDR3 sequences, over 9% recorded once. This sample was taken from a study of T-cell memory formation after mild COVID-19. Turning to the study itself: The TCR clusters were mostly specific to one donor. General study results and limits: Among CD4+ contracting clones, most were CM and EM, and CD8+ ones EMRA.

Trimming cost V 4 bases and J 12 bases, with 17 bases left between them. The germline gives CDR1 SGHRS, CDR2 YFSETQ. CDR3 length equals 14 residues. This TCR was recovered from a young man who had mild COVID-19 (a few samples of this study predate the infection). Cell type and time point are not known. Sequencing was carried out using PBMCs or a T cell subset sorted from them (not recorded which). V is TRBV5-1 and J is TRBJ2-6, with D perhaps matching TRBD1 (5 bases). The CDR3 sequence is CASSVSQDPPVLTF. The CDR3 nucleotides are TGCGCCAGCAGCGTATCACAGGACCCTCCCGTCCTGACTTTC.